In this sample, the clone carrying this T cell receptor (beta chain) turned up once. Its antigen is unidentified. The CDR3 is 16 residues long. J gave up 8 bases and V 3 bases, and 10 bases lay outside the gene matches. Germline CDR1 is MGHRA and CDR2 is YSYEKL. These data are taken from a study of cytomegalovirus exposure and HLA in healthy donors. The donors were members of the validation cohort comprising over a hundred subjects, separate from the roughly 730-subject first cohort. Study-wide results and caveats: In the 130 or so validation repertoires, more than 85% of cluster scores exceeded 0, per a later analysis. Investigators reported around 150 TCR beta chains as tied to cytomegalovirus.

TCRdb's copy holds only in-frame clones and misses some; the assay was immunoSEQ multiplex PCR. This table has some 170,000 clones, roughly nine tenths appearing once. The receptor's source is a woman aged 25 to 39 in good health and CMV-seronegative. The V and J genes are TRBV4-1 and TRBJ1-4; 9 nucleotides line up with TRBD1. Sequencing input: PBMCs. The CDR3, as DNA: TGCGCCAGCAGCCAGGTACAGGGGGCGGTATGGGAAAAACTGTTTTTT. Its protein is CASSQVQGAVWEKLFF.